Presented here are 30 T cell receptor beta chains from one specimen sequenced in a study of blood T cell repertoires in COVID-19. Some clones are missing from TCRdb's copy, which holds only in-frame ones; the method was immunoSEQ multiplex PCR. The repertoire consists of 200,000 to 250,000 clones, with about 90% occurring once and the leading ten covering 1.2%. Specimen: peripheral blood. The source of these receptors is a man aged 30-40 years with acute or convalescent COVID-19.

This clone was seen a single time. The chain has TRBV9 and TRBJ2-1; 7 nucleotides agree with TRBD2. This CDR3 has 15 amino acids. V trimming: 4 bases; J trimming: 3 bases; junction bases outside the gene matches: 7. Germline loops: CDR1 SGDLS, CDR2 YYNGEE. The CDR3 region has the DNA TGTGCCAGCAGCTCTAGCGGAATTATCTACAATGAGCAGTTCTTC. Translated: CASSSSGIIYNEQFF.

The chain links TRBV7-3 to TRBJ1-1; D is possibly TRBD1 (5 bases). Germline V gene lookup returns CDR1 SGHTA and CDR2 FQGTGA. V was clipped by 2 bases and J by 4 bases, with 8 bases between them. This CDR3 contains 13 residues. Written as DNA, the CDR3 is TGTGCCAGCAGCTTAGAAGGGGCCACTGAAGCTTTCTTT. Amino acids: CASSLEGATEAFF. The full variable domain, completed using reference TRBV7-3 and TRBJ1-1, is GAGVSQTPSNKVTEKGKYVELRCDPISGHTALYWYRQSLGQGPEFLIYFQGTGAADDSGLPNDRFFAVRPEGSVSTLKIQRTERGDSAVYLCASSLEGATEAFFGQGTRLTVV.

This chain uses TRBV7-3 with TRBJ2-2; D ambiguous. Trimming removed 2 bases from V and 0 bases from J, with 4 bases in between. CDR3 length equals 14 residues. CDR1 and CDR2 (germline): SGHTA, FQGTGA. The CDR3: CASSLQANTGELFF. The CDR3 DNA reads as TGTGCCAGCAGCTTACAGGCGAACACCGGGGAGCTGTTTTTT.

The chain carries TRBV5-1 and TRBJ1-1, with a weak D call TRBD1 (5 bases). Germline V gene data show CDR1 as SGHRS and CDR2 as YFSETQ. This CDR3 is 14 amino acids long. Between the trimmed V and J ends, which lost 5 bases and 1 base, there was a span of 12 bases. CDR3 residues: CASRIGAENTEAFF. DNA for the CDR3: TGCGCCAGCAGAATAGGGGCGGAGAACACTGAAGCTTTCTTT. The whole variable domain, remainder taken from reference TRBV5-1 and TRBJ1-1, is KAGVTQTPRYLIKTRGQQVTLSCSPISGHRSVSWYQQTPGQGLQFLFEYFSETQRNKGNFPGRFSGRQFSNSRSEMNVSTLELGDSALYLCASRIGAENTEAFFGQGTRLTVV.

CDR3 bases: TGTGCCAGCAGCTTGACGGGGGATCCATTTGAGACCCAGTACTTC. Translated: CASSLTGDPFETQYF. The chain carries TRBV5-6 and TRBJ2-5; D possibly corresponds to TRBD2 (6 bases). Germline assignment: CDR1 SGHDT and CDR2 YYEEEE. This CDR3 is built from 15 residues. Between the trimmed V and J ends, which lost 1 base and 5 bases, there was a span of 15 bases.

The CDR3: CASSYSIGDTEAFF. CDR3 DNA sequence: TGTGCCAGCAGTTACTCGATCGGGGACACTGAAGCTTTCTTT. The chain uses TRBV6-5 and TRBJ1-1; D gene uncertain. The CDR3 covers 14 residues. V lost 0 bases to trimming and J lost 3 bases, with 8 bases between them. The germline CDR1 and CDR2 sequences are MNHEY and SVGAGI.

In nucleotides, the CDR3 is TGTGCCAGCAGCCGGGGTGGCAATGAGCAGTTCTTC. This codes for CASSRGGNEQFF. V usage is TRBV11-3 and J usage is TRBJ2-1, with D perhaps TRBD2 (5 bases). Germline V gene data show CDR1 as SGHNT and CDR2 as YENEEA. There are 12 residues in the CDR3. The V end lost 5 bases, the J end lost 6 bases, and 8 bases lay between the germline ends.

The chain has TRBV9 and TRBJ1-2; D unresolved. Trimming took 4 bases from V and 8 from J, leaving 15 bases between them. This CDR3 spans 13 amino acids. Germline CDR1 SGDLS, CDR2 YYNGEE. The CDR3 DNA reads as TGTGCCAGCAGCACACGCCCTGGAGCGGGCTACACCTTC. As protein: CASSTRPGAGYTF.

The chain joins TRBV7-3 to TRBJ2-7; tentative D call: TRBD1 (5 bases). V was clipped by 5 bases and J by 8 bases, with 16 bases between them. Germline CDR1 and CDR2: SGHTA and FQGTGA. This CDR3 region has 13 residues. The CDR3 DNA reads TGTGCCAGCAGCGCAAGGAACAAGGGGCAGCAGTACTTC. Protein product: CASSARNKGQQYF.

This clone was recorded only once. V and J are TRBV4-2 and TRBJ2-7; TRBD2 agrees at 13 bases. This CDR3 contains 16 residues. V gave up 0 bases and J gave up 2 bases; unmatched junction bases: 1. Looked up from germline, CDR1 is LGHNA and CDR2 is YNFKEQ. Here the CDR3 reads CASSQELAGGPYEQYF. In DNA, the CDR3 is TGTGCCAGCAGCCAAGAACTAGCGGGGGGGCCCTACGAGCAGTACTTC.

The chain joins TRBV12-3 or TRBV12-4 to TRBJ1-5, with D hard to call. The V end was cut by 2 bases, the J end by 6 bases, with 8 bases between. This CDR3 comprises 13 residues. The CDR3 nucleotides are TGTGCCAGCAGTTTACAGGTACCTCAGCCCCAGCATTTT. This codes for CASSLQVPQPQHF.

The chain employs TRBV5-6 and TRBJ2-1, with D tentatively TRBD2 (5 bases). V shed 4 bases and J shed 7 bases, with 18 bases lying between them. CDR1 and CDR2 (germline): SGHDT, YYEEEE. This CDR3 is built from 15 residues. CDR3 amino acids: CASSLLKLIANEQFF. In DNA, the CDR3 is TGTGCCAGCAGCCTGTTAAAACTGATAGCGAATGAGCAGTTCTTC.

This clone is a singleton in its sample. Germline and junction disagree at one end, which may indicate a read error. The DNA of the CDR3 is TGTGCCAGCAGCTTGGGGACTAGCATAGATACGCAGTATTTT. This codes for CASSLGTSIDTQYF. V gene TRBV5-4 combines with J gene TRBJ2-3; 8 nucleotides agree with TRBD2. The CDR3 runs to 14 residues. The V gene's germline CDR1 is SGHNT and CDR2 YYREEE (reference sequence).

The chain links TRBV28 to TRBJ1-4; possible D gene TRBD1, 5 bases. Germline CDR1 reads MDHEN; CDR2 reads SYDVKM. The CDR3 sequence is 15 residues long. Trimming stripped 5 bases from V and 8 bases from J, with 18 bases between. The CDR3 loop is CASSPRQLSHEKLFF. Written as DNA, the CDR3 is TGTGCCAGCAGTCCGAGACAGTTGTCTCACGAAAAACTGTTTTTT.

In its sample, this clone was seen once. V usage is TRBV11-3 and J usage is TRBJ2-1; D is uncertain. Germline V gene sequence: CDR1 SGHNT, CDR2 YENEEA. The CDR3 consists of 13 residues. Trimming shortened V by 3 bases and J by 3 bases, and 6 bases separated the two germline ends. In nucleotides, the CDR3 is TGTGCCAGCAGCTTGGGCAGCTACAATGAGCAGTTCTTC. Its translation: CASSLGSYNEQFF.

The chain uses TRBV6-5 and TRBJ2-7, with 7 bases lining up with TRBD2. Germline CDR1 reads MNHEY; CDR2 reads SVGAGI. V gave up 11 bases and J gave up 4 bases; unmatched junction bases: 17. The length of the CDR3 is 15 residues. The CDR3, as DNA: TGTGCCGCCACCCCGGGAGAAGGGCGGGGGTACGAGCAGTACTTC. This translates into CAATPGEGRGYEQYF.

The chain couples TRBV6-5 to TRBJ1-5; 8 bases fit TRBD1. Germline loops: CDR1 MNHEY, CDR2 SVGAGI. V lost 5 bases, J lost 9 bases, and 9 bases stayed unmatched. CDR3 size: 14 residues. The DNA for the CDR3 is TGTGCCAGCAGTCGGACAGGGAAGTTTTTGCCCCAGCATTTT. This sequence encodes CASSRTGKFLPQHF.

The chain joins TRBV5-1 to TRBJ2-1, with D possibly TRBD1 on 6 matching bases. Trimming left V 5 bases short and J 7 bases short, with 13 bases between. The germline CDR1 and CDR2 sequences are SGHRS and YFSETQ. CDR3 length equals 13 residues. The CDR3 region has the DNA TGCGCCAGCAGGCAGGGGAAGGGGAATGAGCAGTTCTTC. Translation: CASRQGKGNEQFF.

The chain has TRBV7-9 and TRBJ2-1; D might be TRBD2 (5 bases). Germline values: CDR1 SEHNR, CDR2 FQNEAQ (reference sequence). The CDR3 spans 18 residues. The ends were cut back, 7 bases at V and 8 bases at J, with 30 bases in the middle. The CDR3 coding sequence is TGTGCCAGCACCAAAATGAGGGAGAGAGAAACTTGGCTCCATGAGCAGTTCTTC. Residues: CASTKMRERETWLHEQFF.

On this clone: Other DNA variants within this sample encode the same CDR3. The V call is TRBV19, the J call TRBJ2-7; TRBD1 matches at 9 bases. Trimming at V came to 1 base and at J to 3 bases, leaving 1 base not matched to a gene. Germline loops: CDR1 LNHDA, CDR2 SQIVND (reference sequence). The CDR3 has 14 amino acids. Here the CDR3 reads CASSIAGQGYEQYF. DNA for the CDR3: TGTGCCAGTAGTATAGCGGGACAGGGCTACGAGCAGTACTTC. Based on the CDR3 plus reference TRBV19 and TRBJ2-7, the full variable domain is DGGITQSPKYLFRKEGQNVTLSCEQNLNHDAMYWYRQDPGQGLRLIYYSQIVNDFQKGDIAEGYSVSREKKESFPLTVTSAQKNPTAFYLCASSIAGQGYEQYFGPGTRLTVT.

CDR3: CASSFPAGLNTGELFF. In DNA form, the CDR3 reads TGCGCCAGCAGCTTTCCCGCAGGCTTAAACACCGGGGAGCTGTTTTTT. The rearrangement joins TRBV5-1 to TRBJ2-2, with D unclear. V was clipped by 2 bases and J by 2 bases, with 13 bases between them. The CDR3 is 16 amino acids. In germline, CDR1 is SGHRS, CDR2 YFSETQ. The whole variable domain, remainder taken from reference TRBV5-1 and TRBJ2-2, is KAGVTQTPRYLIKTRGQQVTLSCSPISGHRSVSWYQQTPGQGLQFLFEYFSETQRNKGNFPGRFSGRQFSNSRSEMNVSTLELGDSALYLCASSFPAGLNTGELFFGEGSRLTVL.

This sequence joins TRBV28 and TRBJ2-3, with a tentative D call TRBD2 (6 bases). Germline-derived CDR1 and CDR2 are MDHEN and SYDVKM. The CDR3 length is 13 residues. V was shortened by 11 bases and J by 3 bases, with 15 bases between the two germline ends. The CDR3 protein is CALASASTDTQYF. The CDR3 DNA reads TGTGCCCTAGCTAGCGCAAGTACAGATACGCAGTATTTT.

The CDR3 DNA follows: TGTGCCAGCAGCCGCCCCGGGGACAATCAGCCCCAGCATTTT. This encodes CASSRPGDNQPQHF. V and J are TRBV2 and TRBJ1-5; D gene ambiguous. The CDR3 consists of 14 residues. The germline V gene has CDR1 SNHLY and CDR2 FYNNEI. Trimming removed 6 bases from V and 3 bases from J, with 12 bases in between.

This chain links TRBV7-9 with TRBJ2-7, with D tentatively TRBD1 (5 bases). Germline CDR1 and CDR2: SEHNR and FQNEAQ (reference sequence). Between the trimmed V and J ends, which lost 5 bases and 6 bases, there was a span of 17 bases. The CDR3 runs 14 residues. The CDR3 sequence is CASSLFTVQGEQYF. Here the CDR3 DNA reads TGTGCCAGCAGCCTATTTACGGTCCAGGGCGAGCAGTACTTC.

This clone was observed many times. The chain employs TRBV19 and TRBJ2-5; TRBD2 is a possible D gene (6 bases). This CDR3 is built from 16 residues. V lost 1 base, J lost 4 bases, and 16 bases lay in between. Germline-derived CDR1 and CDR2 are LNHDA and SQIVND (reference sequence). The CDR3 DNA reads TGTGCCAGTAGTATAGGATTTGGAGGGGTTAGAGAGACCCAGTACTTC. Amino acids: CASSIGFGGVRETQYF.

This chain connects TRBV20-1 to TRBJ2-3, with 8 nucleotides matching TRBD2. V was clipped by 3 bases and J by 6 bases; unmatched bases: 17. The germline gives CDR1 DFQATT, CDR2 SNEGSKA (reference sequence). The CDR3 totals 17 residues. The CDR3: CSASLDYSGATRDTQYF. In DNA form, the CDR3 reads TGCAGTGCTAGTCTCGATTATAGCGGGGCAACCAGGGATACGCAGTATTTT.

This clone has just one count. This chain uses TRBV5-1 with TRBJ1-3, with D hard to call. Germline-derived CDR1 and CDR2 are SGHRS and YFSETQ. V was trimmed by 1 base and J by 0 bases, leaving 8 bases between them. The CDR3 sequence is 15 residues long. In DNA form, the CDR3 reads TGCGCCAGCAGCTTGAACGGGAACTCTGGAAACACCATATATTTT. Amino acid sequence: CASSLNGNSGNTIYF.

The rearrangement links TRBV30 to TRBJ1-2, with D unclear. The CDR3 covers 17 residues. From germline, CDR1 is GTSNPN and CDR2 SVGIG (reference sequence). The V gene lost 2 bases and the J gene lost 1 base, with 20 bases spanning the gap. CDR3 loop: CAWSTTRSPRHNYGYTF. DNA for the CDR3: TGTGCCTGGAGTACAACGCGGAGCCCTCGCCATAACTATGGCTACACCTTC.

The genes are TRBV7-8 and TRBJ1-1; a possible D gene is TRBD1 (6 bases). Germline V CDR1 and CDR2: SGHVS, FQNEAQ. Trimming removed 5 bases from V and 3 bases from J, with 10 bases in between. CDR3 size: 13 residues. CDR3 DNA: TGTGCCAGCAGCCGCAGGACAGACACTGAAGCTTTCTTT. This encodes CASSRRTDTEAFF.

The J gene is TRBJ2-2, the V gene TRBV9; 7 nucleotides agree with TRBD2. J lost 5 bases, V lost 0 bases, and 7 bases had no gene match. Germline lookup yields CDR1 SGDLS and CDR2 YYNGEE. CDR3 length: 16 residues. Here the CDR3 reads CASSVELLAGTGELFF. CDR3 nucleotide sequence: TGTGCCAGCAGCGTAGAGTTGTTAGCGGGTACCGGGGAGCTGTTTTTT.